This TCR beta chain was recovered during a study of T cells expressing NK-cell markers. Germline CDR1 is SGHVS and CDR2 is FQNEAQ. The CDR3 has 16 residues. No DNA is given; TCRdb re-called the 5' RACE reads and lists each CDR3 protein once. Here the sample table reports hundreds of thousands of distinct CDR3 sequences. The chain uses TRBV7-8 and TRBJ2-1; the TCRdb call, TRBD1, lacks DNA for checking. Sequencing was done on a sample of blood T cells: a sorted CD56 or NKG2C T cell subset, CD4+ or CD8+ T cells, or bulk PBMC T cells (not recorded which). This TCR was recovered from a woman between 18 and 69 years old in good health. The CDR3 reads CASSAQSWDPLIEQFF.